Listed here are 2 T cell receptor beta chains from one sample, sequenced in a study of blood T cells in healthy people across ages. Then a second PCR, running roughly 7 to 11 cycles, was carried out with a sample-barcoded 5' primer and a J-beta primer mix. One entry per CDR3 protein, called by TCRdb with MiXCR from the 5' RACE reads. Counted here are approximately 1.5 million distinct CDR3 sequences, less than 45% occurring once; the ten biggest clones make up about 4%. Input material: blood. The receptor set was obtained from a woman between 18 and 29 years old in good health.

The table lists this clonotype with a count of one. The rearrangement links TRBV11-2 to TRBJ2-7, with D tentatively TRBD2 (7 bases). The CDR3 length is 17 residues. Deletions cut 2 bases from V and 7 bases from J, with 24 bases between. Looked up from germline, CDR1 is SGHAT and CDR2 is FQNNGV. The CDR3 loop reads CASSLRGGIIRYNEQYF. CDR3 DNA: TGTGCCAGCAGCTTAAGGGGGGGCATCATAAGGTACAATGAGCAGTACTTC.

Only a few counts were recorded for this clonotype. This CDR3 reads CASTRGDTDTQYF. CDR3 coding DNA: TGTGCCAGCACCCGGGGGGACACAGATACGCAGTATTTT. The chain is built from TRBV7-8 and TRBJ2-3; 7 positions match TRBD2. V lost 7 bases, J lost 2 bases, and 3 bases stayed unmatched. The CDR3 has 13 amino acids. CDR1 SGHVS and CDR2 FQNEAQ come from the germline V gene.